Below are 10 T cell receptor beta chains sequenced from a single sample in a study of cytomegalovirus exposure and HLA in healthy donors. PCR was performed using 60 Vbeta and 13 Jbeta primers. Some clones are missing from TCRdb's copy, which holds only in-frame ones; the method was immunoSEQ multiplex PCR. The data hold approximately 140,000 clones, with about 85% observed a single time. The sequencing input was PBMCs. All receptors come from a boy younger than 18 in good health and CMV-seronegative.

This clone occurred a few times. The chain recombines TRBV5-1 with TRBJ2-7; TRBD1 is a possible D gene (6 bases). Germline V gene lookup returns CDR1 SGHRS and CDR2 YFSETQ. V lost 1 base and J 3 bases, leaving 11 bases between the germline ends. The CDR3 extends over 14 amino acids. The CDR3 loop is CASSLRTANYEQYF. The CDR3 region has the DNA TGCGCCAGCAGCTTGAGGACAGCTAACTACGAGCAGTACTTC.

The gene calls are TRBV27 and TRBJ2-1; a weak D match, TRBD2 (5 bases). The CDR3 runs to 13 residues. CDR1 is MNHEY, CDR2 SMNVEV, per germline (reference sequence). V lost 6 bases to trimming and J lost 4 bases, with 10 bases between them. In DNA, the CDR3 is TGTGCCAGCAGCCGAGGACTGTACAATGAGCAGTTCTTC. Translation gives CASSRGLYNEQFF.

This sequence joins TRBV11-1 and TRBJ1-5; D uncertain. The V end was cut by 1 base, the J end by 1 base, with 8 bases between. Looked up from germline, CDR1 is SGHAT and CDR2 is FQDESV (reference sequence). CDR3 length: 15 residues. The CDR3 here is CASSLDGASNQPQHF. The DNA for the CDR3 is TGTGCCAGCAGCTTAGACGGTGCCAGCAATCAGCCCCAGCATTTT.

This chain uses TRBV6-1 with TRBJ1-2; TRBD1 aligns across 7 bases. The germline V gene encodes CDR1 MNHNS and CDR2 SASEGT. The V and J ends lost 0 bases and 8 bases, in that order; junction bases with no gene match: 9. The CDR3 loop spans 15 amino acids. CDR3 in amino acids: CASSEAYSDRDGYTF. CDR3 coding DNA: TGTGCCAGCAGTGAAGCTTACAGCGACAGGGACGGCTACACCTTC.

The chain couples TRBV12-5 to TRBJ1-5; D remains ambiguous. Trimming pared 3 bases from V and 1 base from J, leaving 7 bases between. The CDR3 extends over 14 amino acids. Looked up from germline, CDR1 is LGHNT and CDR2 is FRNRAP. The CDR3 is CASGFGMSNQPQHF. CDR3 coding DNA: TGTGCTAGTGGTTTCGGGATGAGCAATCAGCCCCAGCATTTT.

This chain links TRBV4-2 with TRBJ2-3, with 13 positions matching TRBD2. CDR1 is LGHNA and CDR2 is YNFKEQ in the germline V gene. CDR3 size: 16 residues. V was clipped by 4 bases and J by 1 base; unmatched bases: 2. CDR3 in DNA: TGTGCCAGCAGCCCTGGACTAGCGGGGGGCACAGATACGCAGTATTTT. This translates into CASSPGLAGGTDTQYF.

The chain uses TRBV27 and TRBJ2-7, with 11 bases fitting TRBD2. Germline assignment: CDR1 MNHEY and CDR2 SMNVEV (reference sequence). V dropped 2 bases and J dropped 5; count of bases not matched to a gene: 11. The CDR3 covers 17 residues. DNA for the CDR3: TGTGCCAGCAGTTTAGAGCCTCCACTAGCGGGAGTCGACGAGCAGTACTTC. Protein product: CASSLEPPLAGVDEQYF.

This CDR3 is CASSGLAGVETQYF. In DNA, the CDR3 is TGTGCCAGCAGCGGACTAGCGGGGGTGGAGACCCAGTACTTC. The genes are TRBV9 and TRBJ2-5, with TRBD2 identical over 12 bases. V lost 3 bases to trimming and J lost 5 bases; unmatched junction nucleotides: 2. This CDR3 is 14 amino acids long. Looked up from germline, CDR1 is SGDLS and CDR2 is YYNGEE.

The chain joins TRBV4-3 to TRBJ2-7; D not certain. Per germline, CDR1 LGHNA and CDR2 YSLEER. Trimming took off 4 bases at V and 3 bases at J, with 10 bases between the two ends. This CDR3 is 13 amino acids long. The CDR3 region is CASSPEVGYEQYF. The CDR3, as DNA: TGCGCCAGCAGCCCTGAGGTGGGCTACGAGCAGTACTTC.

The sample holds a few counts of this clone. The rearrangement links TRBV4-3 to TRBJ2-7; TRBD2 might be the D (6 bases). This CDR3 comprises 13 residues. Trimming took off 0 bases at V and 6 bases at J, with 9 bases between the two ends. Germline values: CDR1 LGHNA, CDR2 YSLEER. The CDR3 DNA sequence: TGCGCCAGCAGCCAAGATTCCGGGGGCGAGCAGTACTTC. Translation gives CASSQDSGGEQYF.